This entry concerns a single T cell receptor (beta chain). This CDR3 has 15 amino acids. V was cut by 5 bases and J by 0 bases, with 14 bases left in between. CDR1 is SGHAT, CDR2 FQNNGV, per germline. Repertoires were generated with immunoSEQ multiplex PCR, while TCRdb's copy carries only in-frame clones and drops some. The sample lists about 520,000 clones; around 73% were seen once. Genomic DNA from unsorted samples was obtained from around 99 million PBMCs (per sample). The sample belongs to a study of shared clonotypes between healthy human individuals. The V gene is TRBV11-2, the J gene TRBJ2-7; tentatively, D is TRBD2 (5 bases). Sequenced material: PBMCs. This clonotype originated in a woman aged 40 to 55 in good health. Some clones in this sample may be carry-over from other donors' samples. The CDR3 protein is CASSLSSGSSYEQYF. The CDR3 DNA reads as TGTGCCAGCAGCCTCTCCTCGGGGAGCTCCTACGAGCAGTACTTC.